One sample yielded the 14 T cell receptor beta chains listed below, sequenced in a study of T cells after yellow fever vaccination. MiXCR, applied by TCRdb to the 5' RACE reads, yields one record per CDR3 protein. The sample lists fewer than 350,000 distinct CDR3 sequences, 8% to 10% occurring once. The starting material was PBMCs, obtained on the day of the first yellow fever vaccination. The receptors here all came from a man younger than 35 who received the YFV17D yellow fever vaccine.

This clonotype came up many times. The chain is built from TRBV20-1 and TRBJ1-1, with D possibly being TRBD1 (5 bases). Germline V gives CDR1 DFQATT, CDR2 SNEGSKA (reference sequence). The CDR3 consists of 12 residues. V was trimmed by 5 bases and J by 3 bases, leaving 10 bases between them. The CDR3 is CSAAQVDTEAFF. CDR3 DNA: TGCAGTGCTGCACAGGTAGACACTGAAGCTTTCTTT.

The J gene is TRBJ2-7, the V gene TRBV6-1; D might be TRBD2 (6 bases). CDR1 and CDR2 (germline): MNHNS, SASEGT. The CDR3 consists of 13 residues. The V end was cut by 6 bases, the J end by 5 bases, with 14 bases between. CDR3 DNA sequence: TGTGCCAGCAGAATGGGAGGCAGGGACGAGCAGTACTTC. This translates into CASRMGGRDEQYF.

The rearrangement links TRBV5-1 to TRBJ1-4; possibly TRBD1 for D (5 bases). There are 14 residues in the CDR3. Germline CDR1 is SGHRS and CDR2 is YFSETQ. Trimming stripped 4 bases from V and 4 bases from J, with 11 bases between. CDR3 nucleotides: TGCGCCAGCAGCCCCGGGGGATATAATGAAAAACTGTTTTTT. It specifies CASSPGGYNEKLFF.

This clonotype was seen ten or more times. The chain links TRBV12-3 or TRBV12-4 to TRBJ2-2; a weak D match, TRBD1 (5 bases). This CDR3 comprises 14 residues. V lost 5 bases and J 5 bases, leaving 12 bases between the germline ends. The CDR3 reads CASSPDSWTGELFF. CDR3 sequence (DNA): TGTGCCAGCAGTCCAGACAGTTGGACCGGGGAGCTGTTTTTT.

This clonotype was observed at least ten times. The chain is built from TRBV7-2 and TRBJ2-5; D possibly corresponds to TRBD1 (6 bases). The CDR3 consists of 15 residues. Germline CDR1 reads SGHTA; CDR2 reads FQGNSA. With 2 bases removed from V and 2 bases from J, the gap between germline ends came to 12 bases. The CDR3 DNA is TGTGCCAGCAGCTTACAGGGGTCGCAACAAGAGACCCAGTACTTC. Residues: CASSLQGSQQETQYF.

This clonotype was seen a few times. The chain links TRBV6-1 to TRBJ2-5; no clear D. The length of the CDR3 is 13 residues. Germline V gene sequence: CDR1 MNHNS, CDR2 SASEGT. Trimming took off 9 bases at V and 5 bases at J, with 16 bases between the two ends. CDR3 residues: CASWAVSRETQYF. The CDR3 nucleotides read TGTGCCAGTTGGGCGGTCTCCCGGGAGACCCAGTACTTC.

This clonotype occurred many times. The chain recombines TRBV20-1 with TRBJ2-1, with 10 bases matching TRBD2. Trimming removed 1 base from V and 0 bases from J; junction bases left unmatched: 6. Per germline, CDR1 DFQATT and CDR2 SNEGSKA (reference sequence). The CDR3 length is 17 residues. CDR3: CSARVSGGPGSYNEQFF. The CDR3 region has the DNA TGCAGTGCTAGAGTTAGCGGGGGGCCGGGCTCCTACAATGAGCAGTTCTTC.

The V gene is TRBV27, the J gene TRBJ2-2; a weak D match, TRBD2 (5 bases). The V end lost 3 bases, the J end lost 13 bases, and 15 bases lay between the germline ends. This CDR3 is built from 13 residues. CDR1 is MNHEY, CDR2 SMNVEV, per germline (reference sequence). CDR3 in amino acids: CASSFSGIGVLFF. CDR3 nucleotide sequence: TGTGCCAGCAGTTTCTCGGGGATTGGTGTGCTGTTTTTT.

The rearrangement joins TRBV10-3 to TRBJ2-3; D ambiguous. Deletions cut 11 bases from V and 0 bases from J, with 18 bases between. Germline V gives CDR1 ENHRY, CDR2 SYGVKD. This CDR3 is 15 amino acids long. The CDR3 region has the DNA TGTGCCGGAAAAAGTGGGCAGTTAAGCACAGATACGCAGTATTTT. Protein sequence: CAGKSGQLSTDTQYF.

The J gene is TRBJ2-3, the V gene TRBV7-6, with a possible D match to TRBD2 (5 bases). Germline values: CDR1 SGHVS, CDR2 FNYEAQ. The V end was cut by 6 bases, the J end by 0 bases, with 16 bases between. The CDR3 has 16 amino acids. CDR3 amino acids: CASSFLASYSTDTQYF. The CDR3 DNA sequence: TGTGCCAGCAGTTTTCTGGCTAGCTATAGCACAGATACGCAGTATTTT. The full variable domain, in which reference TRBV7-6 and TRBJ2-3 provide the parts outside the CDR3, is GAGVSQSPRYKVTKRGQDVALRCDPISGHVSLYWYRQALGQGPEFLTYFNYEAQQDKSGLPNDRFSAERPEGSISTLTIQRTEQRDSAMYRCASSFLASYSTDTQYFGPGTRLTVL.

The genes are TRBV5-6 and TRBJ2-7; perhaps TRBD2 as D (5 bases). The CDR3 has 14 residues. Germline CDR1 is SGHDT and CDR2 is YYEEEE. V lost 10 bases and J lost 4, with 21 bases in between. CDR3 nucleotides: TGTGCCTCCACGGGGAGCGGAATATTATACGAGCAGTACGTC. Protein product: CASTGSGILYEQYV.

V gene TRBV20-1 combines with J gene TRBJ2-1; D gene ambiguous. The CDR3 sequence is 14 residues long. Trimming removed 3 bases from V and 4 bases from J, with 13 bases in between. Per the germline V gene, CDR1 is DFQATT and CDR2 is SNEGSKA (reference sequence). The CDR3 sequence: CSARPPVGYNEQFF. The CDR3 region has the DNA TGCAGTGCTAGGCCTCCGGTTGGTTACAATGAGCAGTTCTTC.

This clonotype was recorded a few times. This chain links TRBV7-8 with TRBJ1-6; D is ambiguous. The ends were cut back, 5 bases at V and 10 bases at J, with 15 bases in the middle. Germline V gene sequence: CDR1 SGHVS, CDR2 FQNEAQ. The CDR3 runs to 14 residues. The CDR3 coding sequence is TGTGCCAGCAGCCGTACCGCGGGAGGCTCACCCCTCCACTTT. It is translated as CASSRTAGGSPLHF.

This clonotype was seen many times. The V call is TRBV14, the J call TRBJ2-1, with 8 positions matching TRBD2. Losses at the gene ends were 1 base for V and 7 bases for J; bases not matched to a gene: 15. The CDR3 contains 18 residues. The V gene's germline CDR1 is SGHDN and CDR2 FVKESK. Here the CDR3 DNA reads TGTGCCAGCAGCCAAGTGGGTCCATCCGGGACTAGGCAGAATGAGCAGTTCTTC. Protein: CASSQVGPSGTRQNEQFF.